The clone carrying this T cell receptor beta chain has only one observation. The antigen is undetermined. Here immunoSEQ multiplex PCR was the method, and the copy in TCRdb shows in-frame clones only, minus some. The repertoire holds roughly 140,000 clones, with 90% as singletons. J lost 6 bases, V lost 4 bases, and 8 bases had no gene match. The CDR3 has 14 residues. The germline gives CDR1 GTSNPN, CDR2 SVGIG (reference sequence). This specimen comes from a study of T cell responses to AZD1222 COVID-19 vaccine. Study conclusions and caveats: Distributed over spike, vaccine-associated CD4 TCRs predominated at 160-218 and 743-854. Most donors were white British and more were female, and clonal diversity was possibly underestimated.

Sequenced material: peripheral blood, taken on day 0 of AZD1222 vaccination. This clonotype was obtained from an adult in good health. The rearrangement joins TRBV30 to TRBJ2-1, with 8 bases lining up with TRBD1. This CDR3 is CAWKGQGASNEQFF. Here the CDR3 DNA reads TGTGCCTGGAAAGGTCAGGGGGCCTCCAATGAGCAGTTCTTC.